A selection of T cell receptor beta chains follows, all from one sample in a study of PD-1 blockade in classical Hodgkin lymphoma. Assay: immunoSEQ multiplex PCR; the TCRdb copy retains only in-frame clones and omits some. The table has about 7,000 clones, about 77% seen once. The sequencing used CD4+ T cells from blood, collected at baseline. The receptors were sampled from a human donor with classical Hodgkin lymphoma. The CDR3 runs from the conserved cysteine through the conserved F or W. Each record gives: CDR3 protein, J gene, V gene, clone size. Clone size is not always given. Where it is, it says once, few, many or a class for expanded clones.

CASSAGQGTYEQYF | TRBJ2-7 | TRBV6-1 | NA
CARGGRRVIGNEQFF | TRBJ2-1 | TRBV30 | NA
CASSLRQDEKLFF | TRBJ1-4 | TRBV5-6 | NA
CASSQGGSLGDTQYF | TRBJ2-3 | TRBV4-1 | NA
CASSIRDCCHEQYF | TRBJ2-7 | TRBV21-1 | NA
CASSAGRQGDTEAFF | TRBJ1-1 | TRBV19 | few
CASSGGRGGNEKLFF | TRBJ1-4 | TRBV5-1 | NA
CASSKTSGRVDTQYF | TRBJ2-3 | TRBV27 | NA
CASGRGGRHNEQFF | TRBJ2-1 | TRBV6-5 | NA
CATSIPTGVRPYEQYF | TRBJ2-7 | TRBV15 | NA
CASLRVAGELFF | TRBJ2-2 | TRBV6-1 | few
CASSSTGPHTEAFF | TRBJ1-1 | TRBV5-6 | NA
CASSSTSGRAPDTQYF | TRBJ2-3 | TRBV7-8 | NA
CASSPTAGTDTQYF | TRBJ2-3 | TRBV27 | NA
CSGAAGGYNEQFF | TRBJ2-1 | TRBV29-1 | NA
CASSSWTGGGETQYF | TRBJ2-5 | TRBV5-5 | once
CASTKGQGASEQYF | TRBJ2-7 | TRBV6-6 | NA
CASSRTGEGGYTF | TRBJ1-2 | TRBV4-1 | NA
CASSQAPKRLAGEYEQYF | TRBJ2-7 | TRBV4-1 | NA
CSVVELAGGQETQYF | TRBJ2-5 | TRBV29-1 | NA
CASSPTSGEYNEQFF | TRBJ2-1 | TRBV11-2 | few
CASSLTGEQFF | TRBJ2-1 | TRBV28 | NA
CASSPGTSGSYEQYF | TRBJ2-7 | TRBV18 | NA
CASSAGTSGSGNEQFF | TRBJ2-1 | TRBV11-3 | NA
CASSPGTITGELFF | TRBJ2-2 | TRBV18 | NA
CASSRGQPSRDGYTF | TRBJ1-2 | TRBV5-1 | NA
CASSARQTGSSGNTIYF | TRBJ1-3 | TRBV6-1 | NA
CASSLEQAGNEQFF | TRBJ2-1 | TRBV5-4 | NA
CASSLRGQGFDEQFF | TRBJ2-1 | TRBV7-9 | once
CASGLAYRDRGQPQHF | TRBJ1-5 | TRBV12-5 | once
CASRTDSNQPQHF | TRBJ1-5 | TRBV10-3 | NA
CASSLGLGETQYF | TRBJ2-5 | TRBV11-3 | NA
CASSPEPGQGAFF | TRBJ1-1 | TRBV18 | NA
CASSFSYYGTAFSYEQYF | TRBJ2-7 | TRBV11-2 | NA
CASTFGDNYGYTF | TRBJ1-2 | TRBV6-5 | NA
CASGLGQGAFSPLHF | TRBJ1-6 | TRBV12-5 | NA
CASSKRERPQHF | TRBJ1-5 | TRBV21-1 | NA
CASSEVATDTQYF | TRBJ2-3 | TRBV6-1 | NA
CASSKLGYEQYF | TRBJ2-7 | TRBV6-5 | NA
CASSQGPYSYNEQFF | TRBJ2-1 | TRBV5-1 | NA
CASSISEQGSGEQYF | TRBJ2-7 | TRBV19 | NA
CASSQGPASDLNYEQYF | TRBJ2-7 | TRBV4-1 | NA